These T cell receptor beta chains were read from a single sample in a study of B cell selection in AIRE deficiency. The data were produced by immunoSEQ multiplex PCR, yet TCRdb's version contains in-frame clones alone and is incomplete. The sample carries 23,000 or so clones, roughly 96% recorded once. Sequenced: CD4+CD127+ conventional T cells sorted from PBMCs. The receptor set was obtained from a human donor in good health. CDR3s include the opening cysteine and the closing phenylalanine or tryptophan. D genes are given only for firm matches. Clone size is stated in some rows and not others, as once, few, many or a class when expanded.

J gene: TRBJ1-1; D gene: -; clone size: -; V gene: TRBV6-5; CDR3 protein: CASSYTESNTEAFF; CDR3 DNA: TGTGCCAGCAGTTACACTGAGTCTAACACTGAAGCTTTCTTT
J gene: TRBJ2-2; D gene: -; clone size: -; V gene: TRBV7-9; CDR3 protein: CASSFYSSWGELFF; CDR3 DNA: TGTGCCAGCAGCTTTTATTCATCGTGGGGGGAGCTGTTTTTT
J gene: TRBJ2-7; D gene: TRBD2; clone size: -; V gene: TRBV15; CDR3 protein: CATSSTRRRTSGGVYEQYF; CDR3 DNA: TGTGCCACCAGCAGCACGAGACGAAGGACTAGCGGGGGAGTCTACGAGCAGTACTTC
J gene: TRBJ1-3; D gene: TRBD1; clone size: -; V gene: TRBV18; CDR3 protein: CASSPIGTASGNTIYF; CDR3 DNA: TGTGCCAGCTCACCAATCGGGACAGCCTCTGGAAACACCATATATTTT
J gene: TRBJ1-1; D gene: -; clone size: -; V gene: TRBV7-9; CDR3 protein: CASSPQATEAFF; CDR3 DNA: TGTGCCAGCAGCCCCCAGGCCACTGAAGCTTTCTTT
J gene: TRBJ2-7; D gene: TRBD2; clone size: -; V gene: TRBV7-9; CDR3 protein: CASSMGLAGYEQYF; CDR3 DNA: TGTGCCAGCAGCATGGGACTAGCGGGATACGAGCAGTACTTC
J gene: TRBJ2-7; D gene: TRBD1; clone size: -; V gene: TRBV7-8; CDR3 protein: CASSNPGQTYEQYF; CDR3 DNA: TGTGCCAGCAGCAACCCGGGACAGACCTACGAGCAGTACTTC
J gene: TRBJ2-7; D gene: TRBD2; clone size: -; V gene: TRBV11-2; CDR3 protein: CASSLPAGGSYEQYF; CDR3 DNA: TGTGCCAGCAGCTTACCTGCGGGGGGGTCCTACGAGCAGTACTTC
J gene: TRBJ2-7; D gene: TRBD1; clone size: once; V gene: TRBV9; CDR3 protein: CASSAGVGGGYEQYF; CDR3 DNA: TGTGCCAGCAGCGCTGGAGTAGGGGGCGGGTACGAGCAGTACTTC
J gene: TRBJ2-6; D gene: -; clone size: -; V gene: TRBV5-1; CDR3 protein: CASSPLEGANVLTF; CDR3 DNA: TGCGCCAGCAGCCCGCTCGAGGGGGCCAACGTCCTGACTTTC
J gene: TRBJ2-3; D gene: -; clone size: -; V gene: TRBV9; CDR3 protein: CASSANFLPVGTDTQYF; CDR3 DNA: TGTGCCAGCAGCGCCAATTTTCTCCCGGTTGGCACAGATACGCAGTATTTT
J gene: TRBJ1-4; D gene: -; clone size: -; V gene: TRBV6-1; CDR3 protein: CASSHGSTNEKLFF; CDR3 DNA: TGTGCCAGCAGTCACGGATCAACTAATGAAAAACTGTTTTTT
J gene: TRBJ1-3; D gene: -; clone size: -; V gene: TRBV21-1; CDR3 protein: CASSKALLLHYRVLSGNTIYF; CDR3 DNA: TGTGCCAGCAGCAAAGCGCTTTTACTCCATTACAGGGTCCTCTCTGGAAACACCATATATTTT
J gene: TRBJ1-2; D gene: TRBD1; clone size: few; V gene: TRBV11-2; CDR3 protein: CASSKDRAGYTF; CDR3 DNA: TGTGCCAGCAGCAAGGACAGGGCTGGCTACACCTTC
J gene: TRBJ1-2; D gene: TRBD1; clone size: -; V gene: TRBV4-1; CDR3 protein: CASSQDPHRQGQGYTF; CDR3 DNA: TGCGCCAGCAGCCAAGACCCACACCGACAGGGGCAGGGCTACACCTTC
J gene: TRBJ2-1; D gene: -; clone size: -; V gene: TRBV20-1; CDR3 protein: CSATGAGEQFF; CDR3 DNA: TGCAGTGCTACCGGGGCCGGGGAGCAGTTCTTC
J gene: TRBJ1-1; D gene: -; clone size: -; V gene: TRBV10-1; CDR3 protein: CASTRGLNTEAFF; CDR3 DNA: TGCGCCAGCACCAGGGGTTTGAACACTGAAGCTTTCTTT
J gene: TRBJ2-1; D gene: TRBD2; clone size: -; V gene: TRBV7-8; CDR3 protein: CASSLGTRGNNEQFF; CDR3 DNA: TGTGCCAGCAGCCTAGGGACTAGGGGGAACAATGAGCAGTTCTTC
J gene: TRBJ2-7; D gene: TRBD2; clone size: -; V gene: TRBV7-2; CDR3 protein: CASSLGVAGGYEQYF; CDR3 DNA: TGTGCCAGCAGCTTAGGGGTAGCGGGGGGCTACGAGCAGTACTTC
J gene: TRBJ2-1; D gene: -; clone size: -; V gene: TRBV5-5; CDR3 protein: CASSYGGPSYEQFF; CDR3 DNA: TGTGCCAGCTCATACGGGGGGCCTTCGTATGAGCAGTTCTTC
J gene: TRBJ2-5; D gene: -; clone size: -; V gene: TRBV7-9; CDR3 protein: CASSFFVETQYF; CDR3 DNA: TGTGCCAGCAGCTTCTTCGTAGAGACCCAGTACTTC
J gene: TRBJ2-3; D gene: TRBD1; clone size: once; V gene: TRBV19; CDR3 protein: CASRDRGLSTDTQYF; CDR3 DNA: TGTGCCAGTAGGGATAGGGGGCTTAGCACAGATACGCAGTATTTT
J gene: TRBJ2-2; D gene: -; clone size: -; V gene: TRBV14; CDR3 protein: CASSRWTGELFF; CDR3 DNA: TGTGCCAGCAGTCGTTGGACCGGGGAGCTGTTTTTT
J gene: TRBJ2-6; D gene: -; clone size: -; V gene: TRBV5-4; CDR3 protein: CASSLRGANVLTF; CDR3 DNA: TGTGCCAGCAGCTTGAGGGGGGCCAACGTCCTGACTTTC
J gene: TRBJ1-5; D gene: TRBD1; clone size: -; V gene: TRBV6-5; CDR3 protein: CASSPTGQNNQPQHF; CDR3 DNA: TGTGCCAGCAGCCCAACGGGACAGAACAACCAGCCCCAGCATTTT
J gene: TRBJ2-3; D gene: TRBD2; clone size: -; V gene: TRBV4-2; CDR3 protein: CASSKNGGGGGTDTQYF; CDR3 DNA: TGTGCCAGCAGCAAGAATGGCGGGGGAGGTGGCACAGATACGCAGTATTTT
J gene: TRBJ1-2; D gene: -; clone size: -; V gene: TRBV6-1; CDR3 protein: CAAESPDYGYTF; CDR3 DNA: TGTGCCGCAGAGAGCCCCGACTATGGCTACACCTTC
J gene: TRBJ2-1; D gene: TRBD1; clone size: -; V gene: TRBV2; CDR3 protein: CASSRDRGDEQFF; CDR3 DNA: TGTGCCAGCAGTCGGGACAGGGGTGATGAGCAGTTCTTC
J gene: TRBJ2-2; D gene: TRBD2; clone size: -; V gene: TRBV11-2; CDR3 protein: CASSPWTSGNTGELFF; CDR3 DNA: TGTGCCAGCAGCCCGTGGACTAGCGGGAACACCGGGGAGCTGTTTTTT
J gene: TRBJ1-1; D gene: -; clone size: -; V gene: TRBV18; CDR3 protein: CASSPPSYPSVSTEAFF; CDR3 DNA: TGTGCCAGCTCACCACCATCTTACCCATCAGTTTCCACTGAAGCTTTCTTT
J gene: TRBJ1-6; D gene: -; clone size: -; V gene: TRBV18; CDR3 protein: CASSDSTNSPLHF; CDR3 DNA: TGTGCCAGCTCCGACAGTACCAATTCACCCCTCCACTTT